This paragraph covers one T cell receptor beta chain sequence. All enrollees were roughly 18 to 100 years old and from fewer than 30 US areas. Germline loops: CDR1 LNHNV, CDR2 YYDKDF (reference sequence). This CDR3 comprises 17 residues. The J segment lost 1 base and the V segment lost 9 bases, leaving 10 bases of the junction unmatched. Data came from immunoSEQ multiplex PCR; TCRdb stores just in-frame clones and leaves some out. In the table there are 150,000 to 200,000 clones, over 80% of which are singletons. The record originates from a study of blood T cell repertoires in COVID-19. The sample was PBMCs or T cells enriched from blood (not recorded which). The chain combines TRBV15 with TRBJ2-6, with 9 bases identical to TRBD1. This receptor was obtained from a man between 65 and 85 years old who had been exposed to COVID-19. As DNA, the CDR3 is TGTGCCACAGAAAGACAGGGGGGTGTTTCTGGGGCCAACGTCCTGACTTTC. As protein: CATERQGGVSGANVLTF.